A single sample gave rise to the 17 T cell receptor beta chains below, sequenced in a study of blood T cell repertoires in COVID-19. Sequencing used immunoSEQ multiplex PCR; TCRdb keeps in-frame clones, though not all of them. The sample gives roughly 300,000 clones, 80% to 85% of which show up once; 2.5% to 3% is in the top ten. Sequencing was performed on peripheral blood. The receptors here all came from a woman aged 60 to 75 with active or convalescent COVID-19.

The rearrangement uses TRBV19 and TRBJ1-1; a possible D gene is TRBD1 (5 bases). Germline loops: CDR1 LNHDA, CDR2 SQIVND (reference sequence). The ends were cut back, 5 bases at V and 6 bases at J, with 16 bases in the middle. The CDR3 covers 14 residues. This chain's CDR3 is CASSVLGWGAEAFF. In DNA, the CDR3 is TGTGCCAGTAGTGTTCTTGGTTGGGGGGCTGAAGCTTTCTTT.

The J gene is TRBJ1-2, the V gene TRBV15; TRBD1 agrees at 7 bases. Germline CDR1 is LNHNV and CDR2 is YYDKDF (reference sequence). The CDR3 extends over 16 amino acids. V gave up 2 bases and J gave up 6 bases; unmatched junction bases: 12. The chain's CDR3 is CATSRSGQEGGNGYTF. The CDR3, as DNA: TGTGCCACCAGCAGATCCGGACAGGAAGGGGGTAATGGCTACACCTTC.

This clone occurred a few times. This sequence joins TRBV6-5 and TRBJ2-7; no definite D call. Trimming shortened V by 2 bases and J by 7 bases, and 9 bases separated the two germline ends. Germline lookup yields CDR1 MNHEY and CDR2 SVGAGI. The CDR3 has 12 residues. The CDR3 bases are TGTGCCAGCAGTTACGCAACGGGTGAGCAGTACTTC. Amino acid sequence: CASSYATGEQYF.

The chain employs TRBV10-1 and TRBJ2-1, with 9 positions matching TRBD2. V gave up 3 bases and J gave up 5 bases; unmatched junction bases: 5. Germline V CDR1 and CDR2: WNHNN, SYGVQD (reference sequence). The CDR3 totals 15 residues. In nucleotides, the CDR3 is TGCGCCAGCAGTGATGCGGCTAGCGGGGACAATGAGCAGTTCTTC. It translates to CASSDAASGDNEQFF.

V is TRBV6-2 or TRBV6-3 and J is TRBJ1-5; 7 positions agree with TRBD1. The V gene's germline CDR1 is MNHEY and CDR2 SVGEGT. Unmatched junction bases numbered 5, after V lost 6 bases and J lost 3 bases. CDR3 length: 14 residues. The DNA of the CDR3 is TGTGCCAGCAGCCTGGACAGGCACAATCAGCCCCAGCATTTT. Protein: CASSLDRHNQPQHF.

A few counts support this clone. The rearrangement links TRBV6-4 to TRBJ1-1; D possibly corresponds to TRBD1 (5 bases). Trimming left V 6 bases short and J 2 bases short, with 7 bases between. CDR1 is MRHNA, CDR2 SNTAGT, per germline. The CDR3 contains 12 residues. The DNA of the CDR3 is TGTGCCAGCAGGGGGCCTAACACTGAAGCTTTCTTT. The encoded protein is CASRGPNTEAFF.

The chain employs TRBV5-6 and TRBJ2-5; 9 bases fit TRBD1. This CDR3 is 15 amino acids long. Germline V lookup: CDR1 SGHDT, CDR2 YYEEEE. The ends lost 5 bases at V and 5 bases at J; junction bases unmatched: 10. CDR3 sequence: CASRSLQGAGETQYF. CDR3 coding DNA: TGTGCCAGCAGGTCTTTACAGGGGGCCGGGGAGACCCAGTACTTC.

CDR3 DNA: TGTGCCAGCTCACCAGAGGTACAGAGGGGGACTGAAGCTTTCTTT. Translating gives CASSPEVQRGTEAFF. V is TRBV18 and J is TRBJ1-1; maybe TRBD1 (6 bases). V was pared by 2 bases and J by 5 bases, with 15 bases between. CDR3 size: 15 residues. Germline CDR1 KGHSH, CDR2 LQKENI.

The chain combines TRBV18 with TRBJ2-7, with TRBD1 matching over 9 bases. V trimming: 3 bases; J trimming: 5 bases; junction bases outside the gene matches: 5. The CDR3 has 14 residues. CDR1 and CDR2 (germline): KGHSH, LQKENI. The CDR3 coding sequence is TGTGCCAGCTCACCCCGGACAGGGGAACACGAGCAGTACTTC. It is translated as CASSPRTGEHEQYF.

This sequence joins TRBV5-1 and TRBJ1-3; D might be TRBD1 (5 bases). Germline V gene sequence: CDR1 SGHRS, CDR2 YFSETQ. The V end was cut by 4 bases, the J end by 5 bases, with 7 bases between. The CDR3 runs to 12 residues. The CDR3 DNA is TGCGCCAGCAGCCCGGACAGAAACACCATATATTTT. Amino acid sequence: CASSPDRNTIYF.

The chain employs TRBV10-2 and TRBJ1-1; TRBD1 might be the D (5 bases). With 7 bases removed from V and 0 bases from J, the gap between germline ends came to 24 bases. Germline V gives CDR1 WSHSY, CDR2 SAAADI. CDR3 size: 18 residues. CDR3 in amino acids: CASNFGDYPSGVNTEAFF. CDR3 bases: TGCGCCAGCAATTTCGGGGACTACCCTTCCGGCGTGAACACTGAAGCTTTCTTT.

The chain is built from TRBV29-1 and TRBJ1-2; 8 positions agree with TRBD1. The CDR3 is 12 residues long. V gave up 2 bases and J gave up 8 bases; unmatched junction bases: 4. Per the germline V gene, CDR1 is SQVTM and CDR2 is ANQGSEA. In nucleotides, the CDR3 is TGCAGCGTTGAACCCGGGGACAGGGGCTACACCTTC. It encodes CSVEPGDRGYTF.

The chain links TRBV15 to TRBJ2-3, with D unresolved. With 0 bases removed from V and 7 bases from J, the gap between germline ends came to 11 bases. Germline CDR1 and CDR2: LNHNV and YYDKDF (reference sequence). This CDR3 has 14 residues. CDR3 protein: CATSRDRVSNTQYF. DNA for the CDR3: TGTGCCACCAGCAGAGATCGCGTCTCAAATACGCAGTATTTT.

The chain uses TRBV5-1 and TRBJ1-1; tentatively, D is TRBD1 (6 bases). The CDR3 is made up of 14 amino acids. V lost 7 bases and J lost 4, with 17 bases in between. Per the germline V gene, CDR1 is SGHRS and CDR2 is YFSETQ. The CDR3 sequence is CASEDTSGATEAFF. As DNA, the CDR3 is TGCGCCAGCGAGGACACCTCAGGGGCCACTGAAGCTTTCTTT.

The V gene is TRBV6-5, the J gene TRBJ1-4; D ambiguous. This CDR3 region has 14 residues. The germline V and J ends were trimmed by 7 bases and 0 bases, with 9 bases remaining between them. CDR1 and CDR2 (germline): MNHEY, SVGAGI. CDR3 nucleotide sequence: TGTGCCAGCAACCCGGGGACAACTAATGAAAAACTGTTTTTT. Protein sequence: CASNPGTTNEKLFF.

The chain uses TRBV7-8 and TRBJ2-1; 11 bases agree with TRBD2. The trim removed 2 bases at V and 9 bases at J, leaving 3 bases unmatched. CDR3 length: 14 residues. CDR1 and CDR2 from the germline V gene are SGHVS and FQNEAQ. The CDR3 reads CASSLYGLAGEQFF. CDR3 nucleotide sequence: TGTGCCAGCAGCTTATACGGACTAGCGGGTGAGCAGTTCTTC.

The chain joins TRBV2 to TRBJ1-5; 7 bases are shared with TRBD1. The CDR3 consists of 15 residues. J gave up 10 bases and V 7 bases, and 16 bases lay outside the gene matches. Germline lookup yields CDR1 SNHLY and CDR2 FYNNEI. The CDR3 here is CASTRTAAGGQPQHF. DNA for the CDR3: TGTGCCAGCACGAGGACAGCCGCAGGGGGGCAACCCCAGCATTTT.